The clone carrying this TCR beta chain was found many times. Template material for amplifying TCR beta CDR3 regions consisted of RNA transcripts. First-round RT-PCR targeting the TCR CDR3 was performed with the HTBI primer set. MiXCR was run by TCRdb on the multiplex PCR reads, yielding one entry per CDR3 protein. Here the sample spans roughly 380,000 distinct CDR3 sequences, about 20% being singletons. The data originate from a study of T cells in Graves' hyperthyroidism and ophthalmopathy. Study information: Before any treatment, at initial diagnosis, peripheral blood was collected.

Germline lookup yields CDR1 SNHLY and CDR2 FYNNEI. V shed 7 bases and J shed 7 bases, with 16 bases lying between them. The CDR3 contains 13 residues. An absence of ophthalmopathy progression within 18 months meant stable Graves' hyperthyroidism. Aged 18 to 65, the patients had hyperthyroidism that was newly diagnosed and had lasted under 2 months. Clinical symptoms, serum thyroxine and TRAb, thyroid ultrasound and orbital computed tomography together formed the diagnostic basis. Sequencing used blood. This sequence originates from a woman between 18 and 29 years old with Graves' hyperthyroidism. J is TRBJ1-2 and V is TRBV2; D unclear. The CDR3 sequence: CASNPAYTGGYTF. The CDR3 region has the DNA TGTGCCAGCAACCCTGCCTATACGGGTGGCTACACCTTC.